This is a list of T cell receptor beta chains from one sample in a study of OX40 agonist ivuxolimab in advanced cancers. The protocol was immunoSEQ multiplex PCR, while the TCRdb copy is restricted to in-frame clones and leaves out a portion. This sample has 54,000 or so clones, with approximately 80% found just once. This specimen was CD4+ or CD8+ T cells sorted from blood, taken in a trial of the OX40 agonist ivuxolimab. Source of these receptors: an adult with an advanced solid tumor such as melanoma, head and neck, liver or kidney cancer. CDR3s include the opening cysteine and the closing phenylalanine or tryptophan. A D gene is named only where the DNA matches it firmly. Clone size, where shown, is once, few, many, or a class for clones that have expanded.

NA	TRBJ1-1	TRBV19	NA	CATGRGDINTEAFF	TGTGCCACTGGGAGAGGGGACATAAACACTGAAGCTTTCTTT
TRBD2	TRBJ2-1	TRBV28	NA	CASRPSGSSYNEQFF	TGTGCCAGCAGGCCAAGCGGGAGCTCCTACAATGAGCAGTTCTTC
NA	TRBJ2-1	TRBV6-1	NA	CASSERTVGEQFF	TGTGCCAGCAGTGAACGGACAGTAGGTGAGCAGTTCTTC
TRBD1	TRBJ1-1	TRBV7-2	NA	CASSSRGLSAEAFF	TGTGCCAGCAGCTCCAGGGGGCTGTCGGCTGAAGCTTTCTTT
TRBD1	TRBJ2-5	TRBV2	NA	CASSVWTGQETQYF	TGTGCCAGCAGTGTTTGGACAGGGCAAGAGACCCAGTACTTC
NA	TRBJ1-1	TRBV6-5	NA	CASSWTVMNTEAFF	TGTGCCAGCAGTTGGACAGTTATGAACACTGAAGCTTTCTTT
NA	TRBJ1-4	TRBV19	NA	CASSPRGANEKLFF	TGTGCCAGTAGTCCCCGGGGGGCTAATGAAAAACTGTTTTTT
TRBD1	TRBJ2-1	TRBV2	NA	CASRGDRPQVSYNEQFF	TGTGCCAGCAGGGGGGACAGACCTCAAGTCTCCTACAATGAGCAGTTCTTC
NA	TRBJ1-6	TRBV2	NA	CASSERTDGGSPLHF	TGTGCCAGCAGTGAACGGACAGACGGTGGTTCACCCCTCCACTTT
NA	TRBJ1-2	TRBV19	NA	CASRDTGNEGYGYTF	TGTGCCAGTAGGGATACGGGAAACGAAGGCTATGGCTACACCTTC
TRBD2	TRBJ2-5	TRBV4-2	NA	CASSQDLPLAGGETQYF	TGTGCCAGCAGCCAAGATCTACCGCTAGCGGGAGGAGAGACCCAGTACTTC
NA	TRBJ1-5	TRBV4-2	NA	CASSQELYRDNQPQHF	TGTGCCAGCAGCCAGGAACTATACAGGGACAATCAGCCCCAGCATTTT
NA	TRBJ2-1	TRBV5-1	NA	CASRFGSGWRGNEQFF	TGCGCCAGCAGGTTCGGTAGCGGTTGGAGGGGCAATGAGCAGTTCTTC
NA	TRBJ1-4	TRBV10-3	NA	CAISEAGRHEKLFF	TGTGCCATCAGTGAAGCGGGGCGCCATGAAAAACTGTTTTTT
NA	TRBJ2-1	TRBV19	NA	CARTAHNEQFF	TGTGCCAGAACAGCCCACAATGAGCAGTTCTTC
TRBD1	TRBJ1-2	TRBV5-1	few	CASARVLGGSGGYTF	TGCGCCAGCGCAAGAGTCCTAGGGGGCTCAGGAGGCTACACCTTC
TRBD2	TRBJ2-3	TRBV10-1	NA	CASSPRLAQSTDTQYF	TGCGCCAGCAGTCCTCGACTAGCCCAAAGCACAGATACGCAGTATTTT
TRBD1	TRBJ2-1	TRBV9	NA	CASSVTGGNEQFF	TGTGCCAGCAGCGTCACAGGGGGCAATGAGCAGTTCTTC